This section outlines one TCR beta chain sequence together with its context. The data stem from a study of PD-L1 blockade in urothelial cancer. For the study at large: Patients began atezolizumab, 1,200 mg intravenously every 3 weeks, in 2014. The median T cell count in blood samples was about 140,000. Of 28 to 35 patients, around 25 were males with bladder-origin urothelial cancer.

TCRdb's table, derived via immunoSEQ multiplex PCR, lists solely in-frame clones and lacks some. The sample lists around 92,000 clones, 89% occurring once. Germline CDR1 is SNHLY and CDR2 is FYNNEI. V lost 6 bases to trimming and J lost 6 bases; unmatched junction nucleotides: 4. CDR3 size: 14 residues. Time point of the sample: pretreatment peripheral blood. This receptor was obtained from a woman older than 75 with urothelial cancer. The J gene is TRBJ2-1, the V gene TRBV2, with 11 bases lining up with TRBD2. The material was PBMCs, obtained around atezolizumab (anti-PD-L1) treatment. CDR3 residues: CASSPGTSGNEQFF. CDR3 coding DNA: TGTGCCAGCAGCCCCGGGACTAGCGGCAATGAGCAGTTCTTC.